The rows below give T cell receptor beta chains drawn from one sample of a study of memory CD4+ T cells and cytomegalovirus serostatus. The data were produced by immunoSEQ multiplex PCR, yet TCRdb's version contains in-frame clones alone and is incomplete. The sample contains about 80,000 clones, around 80% of which appear only once. Sequenced sample: memory CD4+ T cells from blood. The origin of the receptors is an adult in good health and CMV-seronegative. Each CDR3 is given without its conserved first and last residue. Each record gives: V gene, D gene, J gene, CDR3 protein. A D gene is named only where the DNA matches it firmly.

v_gene: TRBV14; d_gene: TRBD1; j_gene: TRBJ1-1; CDR3aa: ASSRSGQGNTEAF
v_gene: TRBV29-1; d_gene: .; j_gene: TRBJ1-2; CDR3aa: SVQDPGYT
v_gene: TRBV7-4; d_gene: .; j_gene: TRBJ1-4; CDR3aa: ASSREITGLTNEKLF
v_gene: TRBV14; d_gene: TRBD2; j_gene: TRBJ2-7; CDR3aa: ASSPRGGKVQY
v_gene: TRBV6-1; d_gene: .; j_gene: TRBJ1-1; CDR3aa: ASRTREGRAF
v_gene: TRBV19; d_gene: .; j_gene: TRBJ2-1; CDR3aa: ASSYISNDEQF
v_gene: TRBV19; d_gene: .; j_gene: TRBJ2-3; CDR3aa: ASSSPDPAGTDTQY
v_gene: TRBV5-4; d_gene: TRBD1; j_gene: TRBJ2-7; CDR3aa: ASSFGDRGYEQY
v_gene: TRBV4-1; d_gene: TRBD1; j_gene: TRBJ2-5; CDR3aa: ASSQELLSGTGLVRETQY
v_gene: TRBV27; d_gene: .; j_gene: TRBJ2-5; CDR3aa: ASSSPGPGETQY
v_gene: TRBV4-3; d_gene: TRBD1; j_gene: TRBJ1-1; CDR3aa: ASSQAGGTGEFTEAF
v_gene: TRBV29-1; d_gene: TRBD1; j_gene: TRBJ2-7; CDR3aa: SVAFWDSTYEQY
v_gene: TRBV5-1; d_gene: TRBD1; j_gene: TRBJ1-1; CDR3aa: ASSFGTGFKNTEAF
v_gene: TRBV10-2; d_gene: TRBD2; j_gene: TRBJ2-7; CDR3aa: ASSREGHNYEQY
v_gene: TRBV10-3; d_gene: TRBD1; j_gene: TRBJ1-1; CDR3aa: AISGDRGSFTLKMNTEAF
v_gene: TRBV5-1; d_gene: TRBD1; j_gene: TRBJ1-1; CDR3aa: ASSLGQGYDTEAF
v_gene: TRBV7-2; d_gene: TRBD1; j_gene: TRBJ1-1; CDR3aa: ASSPRQGGTEAF
v_gene: TRBV18; d_gene: TRBD1; j_gene: TRBJ2-2; CDR3aa: ASSPQLGDRKNTGELF
v_gene: TRBV5-4; d_gene: .; j_gene: TRBJ2-5; CDR3aa: ASSFAGAQETQY
v_gene: TRBV5-4; d_gene: TRBD2; j_gene: TRBJ2-3; CDR3aa: ASSLALAGGLDTQY
v_gene: TRBV29-1; d_gene: TRBD1; j_gene: TRBJ2-2; CDR3aa: SVEPYTGGGTGELF
v_gene: TRBV6-5; d_gene: .; j_gene: TRBJ2-7; CDR3aa: ASSYSIGATYEQY
v_gene: TRBV11-2; d_gene: .; j_gene: TRBJ2-7; CDR3aa: ASSLGAFTGTYYEQY
v_gene: TRBV29-1; d_gene: .; j_gene: TRBJ2-7; CDR3aa: SVGGETGPYEQY
v_gene: TRBV4-3; d_gene: .; j_gene: TRBJ1-3; CDR3aa: ASSPQGIGNTIY
v_gene: TRBV28; d_gene: .; j_gene: TRBJ1-2; CDR3aa: ASSTVNGYT
v_gene: TRBV9; d_gene: TRBD1; j_gene: TRBJ1-2; CDR3aa: ASSVTGGASWGYT
v_gene: TRBV28; d_gene: TRBD1; j_gene: TRBJ1-2; CDR3aa: ASSTGQGALGYT
v_gene: TRBV9; d_gene: .; j_gene: TRBJ2-5; CDR3aa: ASSPHGEGETQY
v_gene: TRBV6-5; d_gene: .; j_gene: TRBJ2-3; CDR3aa: ASSRGGTYPDTQY
v_gene: TRBV27; d_gene: .; j_gene: TRBJ1-2; CDR3aa: ASRGHTGHGYT
v_gene: TRBV11-2; d_gene: .; j_gene: TRBJ1-2; CDR3aa: ASSSPGGYGYT
v_gene: TRBV9; d_gene: TRBD1; j_gene: TRBJ2-5; CDR3aa: ASSEGQGKETQY
v_gene: TRBV19; d_gene: .; j_gene: TRBJ2-2; CDR3aa: ASSTDVTGELF
v_gene: TRBV5-4; d_gene: .; j_gene: TRBJ1-3; CDR3aa: ASSPGGDRSSGNTIY
v_gene: TRBV9; d_gene: TRBD2; j_gene: TRBJ2-1; CDR3aa: ASSVGFGAGGYNEQF
v_gene: TRBV19; d_gene: TRBD1; j_gene: TRBJ1-2; CDR3aa: ASSPKGTGNFYGYT
v_gene: TRBV29-1; d_gene: .; j_gene: TRBJ1-1; CDR3aa: SVRGQTGRTEAF
v_gene: TRBV5-1; d_gene: .; j_gene: TRBJ2-2; CDR3aa: ASIKEGGRHTGELF
v_gene: TRBV12-5; d_gene: TRBD1; j_gene: TRBJ1-3; CDR3aa: ASGYGTGRRSGNTIY
v_gene: TRBV5-3; d_gene: .; j_gene: TRBJ2-6; CDR3aa: ARSLAESSGANVLT
v_gene: TRBV6-1; d_gene: TRBD1; j_gene: TRBJ1-2; CDR3aa: ASSQPTGGHGYT
v_gene: TRBV10-3; d_gene: .; j_gene: TRBJ1-1; CDR3aa: AIREGEGAF
v_gene: TRBV30; d_gene: .; j_gene: TRBJ1-1; CDR3aa: AWSRLTGTEAF
v_gene: TRBV7-6; d_gene: .; j_gene: TRBJ2-5; CDR3aa: ASSFQAGEETQY
v_gene: TRBV9; d_gene: TRBD2; j_gene: TRBJ2-7; CDR3aa: ASSADPGGGTYEQY
v_gene: TRBV5-8; d_gene: TRBD1; j_gene: TRBJ1-2; CDR3aa: ASSFGTGRPNYGYT
v_gene: TRBV11-1; d_gene: .; j_gene: TRBJ2-7; CDR3aa: ASSLRGGPYEQY
v_gene: TRBV6-1; d_gene: .; j_gene: TRBJ2-1; CDR3aa: ASSDRLNPYRWGEQF
v_gene: TRBV6-1; d_gene: .; j_gene: TRBJ1-4; CDR3aa: ASSVLSGVAEKLF
v_gene: TRBV19; d_gene: TRBD1; j_gene: TRBJ1-5; CDR3aa: ASSGGTGDRSNQPQH
v_gene: TRBV7-2; d_gene: TRBD1; j_gene: TRBJ1-2; CDR3aa: ASSFTGGNYGYT